Listed below are T cell receptor beta chains from one sample, sequenced in a study of metastatic and nonmetastatic thyroid tumors. TCRdb reanalyzed the PCR reads with MiXCR. The sample comprises some 13,000 clones, more than 20% of which are singletons, and 14% rests with the top ten. Sequenced input: adjacent normal tissue. The receptors originated from a female donor with papillary thyroid cancer or a benign thyroid nodule (not recorded which). Some clones in this sample may be carry-over from other donors' samples. The CDR3 runs from the conserved cysteine through the conserved F or W. Each record gives: D gene, V gene, clone size, CDR3 protein. D genes are given only for firm matches. Clone size is shown for a subset of rows, as once, few, many or a class of expanded clone.

TRBD1 TRBV20-1 . CSARARTGVGYTF
TRBD2 TRBV5-1 few CASSWTSGRFSYNEQFF
TRBD1 TRBV5-1 . CASSCGQGAEYGYTF
. TRBV5-4 many CASSLGGALRDTIYF
. TRBV29-1 medium-sized CSAMTELYGYTF
. TRBV3-1 many CASSRLGIGQPQHF
. TRBV24-1 medium-sized CATSGSQPVTGELFF
TRBD1 TRBV11-1 . CASSLVDRDSYSGNTIYF
TRBD1 TRBV2 . CASSGTGGQPQHF
. TRBV6-1 few CASSRDGARETQYF
. TRBV4-3 many CASSQDKGEQYF
. TRBV6-1 . CASSQEQFF
. TRBV11-2 . CASSLDLKDSYNSPLHF
TRBD2 TRBV3-1 . CASSQRLAGGDRTHEQFF
. TRBV28 . CASSLRPMNYGYTF
. TRBV6-5 medium-sized CASSYSSGGYEQYF
TRBD2 TRBV11-2 few CASSPQAGRTDTQYF
TRBD1 TRBV7-2 medium-sized CASSLGQGFSYEQYF
. TRBV27 few CASSFRGDTQYF
. TRBV7-8 . CASSLGRISGANALTF
TRBD1 TRBV5-1 medium-sized CASSWRTGGYEQYF
TRBD1 TRBV27 . CASRPGQARKGPYGYTF
. TRBV19 many CASINRAAGANVLTF
. TRBV20-1 . CSARDDRYGGDTQYF
. TRBV11-2 medium-sized CASSSRGSEQYF
. TRBV5-1 medium-sized CASSETDSYTEAFF
. TRBV12-3/TRBV12-4 medium-sized CASSFRDGGEAFF
TRBD1 TRBV28 few CASSFIGQGGCYTF
. TRBV4-3 many CASSRGDHEQYF
TRBD1 TRBV7-9 many CASSSRTGDGGYTF
. TRBV7-8 once CASSFNLRFNGYTF
. TRBV19 . CASRHSGGANVLTF
. TRBV20-1 . CSASSLRTTYGYTF
TRBD1 TRBV18 many CASSTGGTGISPLHF
TRBD1 TRBV12-3/TRBV12-4 many CASSPTGRETQYF
. TRBV12-3/TRBV12-4 . CASSITGVGYGYTF
TRBD1 TRBV6-2/TRBV6-3 medium-sized CASLSGWGQGTYGYTF
. TRBV19 few CASSWDSSSSYEQYF
. TRBV6-1 . CASAEGMYEQYF
TRBD1 TRBV6-9 . CATKDRLIYEQYF